This section outlines one T cell receptor beta chain sequence together with its context. The entry originates in a study of cytomegalovirus exposure and HLA in healthy donors. Clones were read by immunoSEQ multiplex PCR, and TCRdb kept only the in-frame ones, dropping some. The sample consists of over 200,000 clones, around 86% of them appearing once. Germline CDR1 and CDR2: SGHRS and YFSETQ. The CDR3 covers 16 residues. V shed 3 bases, J shed 6 bases, and the junction held 8 bases outside the gene matches. Separate from the roughly 700-subject first cohort, the approximately 120-subject validation cohort was the one that the donors belonged to.

V gene TRBV5-1 combines with J gene TRBJ2-1; 11 positions match TRBD2. The sequence came from a woman aged 18-29 years in good health and CMV-seropositive. Sequences were obtained from PBMCs. CDR3 nucleotides: TGCGCCAGCAGCTCACTAGCGGGGGCGGGGGGCAATGAGCAGTTCTTC. Translation: CASSSLAGAGGNEQFF.